Sequencing of this T cell receptor beta chain was carried out in a study of sequential checkpoint blockade in melanoma. This clone was counted between two and nine times. Germline loops: CDR1 MDHEN, CDR2 SYDVKM. The V gene end was trimmed by 2 bases and the J gene end by 7 bases; junction bases not matched to a gene: 11. The CDR3 sequence is 15 residues long. Data came from immunoSEQ multiplex PCR; TCRdb stores just in-frame clones and leaves some out. The profile shows 7,000 to 10,000 clones, under 80% of them singletons. Treatment denoted: randomized to nivolumab then ipilimumab (arm A) or the reverse (arm B). From thawed PBMCs, live CD3+CD8+ cells negative for CD19 and CD56 were sorted.

The V and J genes are TRBV28 and TRBJ2-7; TRBD2 matches 7 bases. The sample in question was CD8+ T cells sorted from blood (inferred from file names), obtained from a patient given nivolumab and ipilimumab in sequence. The source is a human patient with melanoma. Some clones in this sample may be carry-over from other donors' samples. CDR3 DNA: TGTGCCAGCAGTTTAGATGGGGGTCTGGGGGGGGAGCAGTACTTC. This codes for CASSLDGGLGGEQYF.